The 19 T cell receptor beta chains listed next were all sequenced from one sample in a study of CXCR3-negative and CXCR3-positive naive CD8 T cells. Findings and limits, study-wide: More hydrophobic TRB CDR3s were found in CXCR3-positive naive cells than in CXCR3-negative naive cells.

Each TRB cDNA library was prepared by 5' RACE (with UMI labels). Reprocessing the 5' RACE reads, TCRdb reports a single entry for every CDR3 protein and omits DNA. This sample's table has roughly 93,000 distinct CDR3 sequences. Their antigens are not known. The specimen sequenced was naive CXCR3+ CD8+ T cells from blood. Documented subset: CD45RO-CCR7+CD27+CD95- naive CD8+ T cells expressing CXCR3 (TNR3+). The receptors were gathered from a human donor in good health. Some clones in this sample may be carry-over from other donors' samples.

The chain's CDR3 is CASSLLTPGTRPDEQFF. This chain joins TRBV7-6 and TRBJ2-1; the D call of TRBD2 rests on TCRdb alone, since no DNA is present to check it. Per the germline V gene, CDR1 is SGHVS and CDR2 is FNYEAQ. The CDR3 totals 17 residues.

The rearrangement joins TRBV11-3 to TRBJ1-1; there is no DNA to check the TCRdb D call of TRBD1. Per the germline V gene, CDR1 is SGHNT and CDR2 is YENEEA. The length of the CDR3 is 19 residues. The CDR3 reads CASILLPAAVYSGDTEAFF.

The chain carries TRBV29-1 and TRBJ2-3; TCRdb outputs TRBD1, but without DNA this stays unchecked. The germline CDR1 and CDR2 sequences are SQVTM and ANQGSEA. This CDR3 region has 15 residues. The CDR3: CSVDGQGTDTDTQYF.

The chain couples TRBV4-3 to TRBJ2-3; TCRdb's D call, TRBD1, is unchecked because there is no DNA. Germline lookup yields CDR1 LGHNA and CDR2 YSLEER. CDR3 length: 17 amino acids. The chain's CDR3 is CASSQDGDASGFDVQYF.

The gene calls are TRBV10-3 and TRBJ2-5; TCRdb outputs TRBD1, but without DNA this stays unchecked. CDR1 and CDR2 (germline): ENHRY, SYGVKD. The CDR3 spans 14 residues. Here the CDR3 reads CAIGPAPLGETQYF.

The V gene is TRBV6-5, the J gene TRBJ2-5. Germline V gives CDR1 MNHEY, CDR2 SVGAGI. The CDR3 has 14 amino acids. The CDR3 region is CASSFVEAQETQYF.

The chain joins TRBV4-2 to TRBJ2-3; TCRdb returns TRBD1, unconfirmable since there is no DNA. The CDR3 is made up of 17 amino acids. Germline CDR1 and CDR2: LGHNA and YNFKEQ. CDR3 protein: CASSQDGTGGDLDTQYF.

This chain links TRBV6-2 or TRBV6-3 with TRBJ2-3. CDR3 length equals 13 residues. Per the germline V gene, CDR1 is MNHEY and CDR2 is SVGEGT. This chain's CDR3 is CASSYGYTDTQYF.

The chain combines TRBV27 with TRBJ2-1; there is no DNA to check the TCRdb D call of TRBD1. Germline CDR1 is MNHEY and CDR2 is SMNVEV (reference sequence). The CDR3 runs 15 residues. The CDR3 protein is CASSLYLTAYNEQFF.

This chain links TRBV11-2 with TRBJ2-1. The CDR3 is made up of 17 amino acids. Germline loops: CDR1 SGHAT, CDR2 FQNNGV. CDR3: CASSLSHSGYSYNEQFF.

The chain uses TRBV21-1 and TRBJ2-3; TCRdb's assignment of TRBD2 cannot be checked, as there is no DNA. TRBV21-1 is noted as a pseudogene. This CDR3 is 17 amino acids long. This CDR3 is CASSKGPERGGWDTQYF.

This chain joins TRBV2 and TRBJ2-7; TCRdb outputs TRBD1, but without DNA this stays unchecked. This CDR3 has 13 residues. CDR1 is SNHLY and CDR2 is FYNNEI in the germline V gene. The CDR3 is CASVRDITYEQYF.

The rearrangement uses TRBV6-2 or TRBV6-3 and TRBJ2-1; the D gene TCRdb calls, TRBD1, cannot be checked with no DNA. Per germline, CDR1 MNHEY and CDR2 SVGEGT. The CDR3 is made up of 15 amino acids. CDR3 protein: CASSPGGSSYNEQFF.

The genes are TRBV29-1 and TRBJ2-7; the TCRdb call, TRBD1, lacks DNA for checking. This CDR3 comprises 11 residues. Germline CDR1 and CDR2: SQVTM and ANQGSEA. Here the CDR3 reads CSARQGYEQYF.

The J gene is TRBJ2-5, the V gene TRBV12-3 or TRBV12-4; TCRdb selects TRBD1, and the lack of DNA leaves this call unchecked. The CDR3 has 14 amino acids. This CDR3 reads CASWGSSAQETQYF.

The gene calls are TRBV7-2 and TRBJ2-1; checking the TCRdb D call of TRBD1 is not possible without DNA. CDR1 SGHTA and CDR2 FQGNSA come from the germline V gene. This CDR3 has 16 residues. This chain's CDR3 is CASRMNAGAFYNEQFF.

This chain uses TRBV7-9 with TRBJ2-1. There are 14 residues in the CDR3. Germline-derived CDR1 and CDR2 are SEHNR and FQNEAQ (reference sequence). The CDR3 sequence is CASSSGTTYNEQFF.

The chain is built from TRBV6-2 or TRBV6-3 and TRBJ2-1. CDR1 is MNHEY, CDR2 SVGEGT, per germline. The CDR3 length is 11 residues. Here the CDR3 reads CASSYVHEQFF.

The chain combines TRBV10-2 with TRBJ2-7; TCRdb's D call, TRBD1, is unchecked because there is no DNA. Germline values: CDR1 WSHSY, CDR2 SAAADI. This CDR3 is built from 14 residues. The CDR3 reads CASSVGAPSYEQYF.